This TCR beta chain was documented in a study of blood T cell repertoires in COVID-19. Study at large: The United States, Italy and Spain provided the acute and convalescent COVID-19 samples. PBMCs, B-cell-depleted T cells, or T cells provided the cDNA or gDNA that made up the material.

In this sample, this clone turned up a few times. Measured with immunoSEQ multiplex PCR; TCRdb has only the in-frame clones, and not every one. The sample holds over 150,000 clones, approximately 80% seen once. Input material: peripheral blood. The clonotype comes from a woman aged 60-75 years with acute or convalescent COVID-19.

CDR3 amino acids: CASSRRSWSGGASNEQFF. CDR3 DNA sequence: TGTGCCAGCAGCCGAAGATCCTGGAGCGGGGGGGCTAGTAATGAGCAGTTCTTC. This chain connects TRBV4-2 to TRBJ2-1, with 10 bases aligning to TRBD2. This CDR3 contains 18 residues. V lost 4 bases, J lost 7 bases, and 16 bases stayed unmatched. The germline gives CDR1 LGHNA, CDR2 YNFKEQ.